These 28 T cell receptor beta chains share one sample of origin, sequenced in a study of Graves' ophthalmopathy and Graves' hyperthyroidism. Amplification targeted the TCR beta CDR3 regions, with RNA transcripts as the source material. The library came from an HTBI-primed first-round RT-PCR and a second-round multiplex PCR. In TCRdb, the multiplex PCR reads were re-called with MiXCR into one record per CDR3 protein. The sample carries 300,000 to 400,000 distinct CDR3 sequences, roughly 16% recorded once. Sequencing used peripheral blood. The receptors here all came from an adult man with Graves' ophthalmopathy.

This clonotype was seen once. The gene calls are TRBV6-1 and TRBJ2-5; the D is unclear. The germline gives CDR1 MNHNS, CDR2 SASEGT. V was shortened by 4 bases and J by 4 bases, with 19 bases between the two germline ends. The CDR3 length is 16 residues. The CDR3 loop is CASSGSVGPQAETQYF. For the CDR3, the DNA is TGTGCCAGCAGTGGAAGTGTCGGACCTCAGGCAGAGACCCAGTACTTC.

This clonotype was counted at least ten times. The rearrangement uses TRBV19 and TRBJ1-2; 8 bases match TRBD1. CDR1 is LNHDA and CDR2 is SQIVND in the germline V gene (reference sequence). V trimming: 4 bases; J trimming: 8 bases; junction bases outside the gene matches: 12. CDR3 length equals 15 residues. Written as DNA, the CDR3 is TGTGCCAGTAGTACCCCTACCAGGACAGGGCCCGGCTACACCTTC. Translation: CASSTPTRTGPGYTF.

V and J are TRBV20-1 and TRBJ2-7; maybe TRBD2 (6 bases). CDR1 and CDR2 (germline): DFQATT, SNEGSKA (reference sequence). V was shortened by 0 bases and J by 0 bases, with 24 bases between the two germline ends. The CDR3 has 19 amino acids. DNA of the CDR3: TGCAGTGCTAGAGACACCTCCATACTCCTCCGCGGGAACTCCTACGAGCAGTACTTC. This codes for CSARDTSILLRGNSYEQYF.

Many counts were recorded for this clonotype. V usage is TRBV15 and J usage is TRBJ2-5; D call uncertain. CDR3 length: 19 amino acids. The germline V gene has CDR1 LNHNV and CDR2 YYDKDF (reference sequence). Trimming removed 0 bases from V and 2 bases from J, with 22 bases in between. The CDR3 sequence is CATSRDMGTATHTQETQYF. The CDR3 DNA reads TGTGCCACCAGCAGAGATATGGGTACAGCCACCCATACTCAAGAGACCCAGTACTTC.

This clonotype has at least ten counts. The V and J genes are TRBV6-2 or TRBV6-3 and TRBJ2-7, with D unresolved. Germline lookup yields CDR1 MNHEY and CDR2 SVGEGT. Between the trimmed V and J ends, which lost 2 bases and 7 bases, there was a span of 18 bases. The CDR3 contains 15 residues. As DNA, the CDR3 is TGTGCCAGCAGTTACCACTCTCGGTTCCTTCTGGAGCAGTACTTC. Translation: CASSYHSRFLLEQYF.

At least ten counts were recorded for this clonotype. V is TRBV11-2 and J is TRBJ1-1, with 8 bases that match TRBD1. This CDR3 contains 16 residues. V lost 4 bases, J lost 1 base, and 8 bases stayed unmatched. Germline CDR1 reads SGHAT; CDR2 reads FQNNGV. CDR3 DNA: TGTGCCAGCAGCTCTTACAGACAGGGGACGAACACTGAAGCTTTCTTT. Protein sequence: CASSSYRQGTNTEAFF.

In this sample, this clonotype turned up many times. The chain combines TRBV20-1 with TRBJ2-5; D may be TRBD1 or TRBD2 (6 bases each). Germline V gene data show CDR1 as DFQATT and CDR2 as SNEGSKA (reference sequence). This CDR3 region has 12 residues. Trimming took off 3 bases at V and 7 bases at J, with 12 bases between the two ends. The CDR3: CSASEGGGTQYF. CDR3 in DNA: TGCAGTGCTAGCGAAGGGGGAGGGACCCAGTACTTC.

Ten or more counts support this clonotype. The chain couples TRBV28 to TRBJ2-7, with D perhaps matching TRBD1 (7 bases). This CDR3 comprises 14 residues. CDR1 is MDHEN and CDR2 is SYDVKM in the germline V gene. V was shortened by 8 bases and J by 2 bases, with 16 bases between the two germline ends. CDR3 residues: CASVVRGETYEQYF. DNA for the CDR3: TGTGCCAGCGTCGTCAGGGGGGAAACCTACGAGCAGTACTTC. Together with reference TRBV28 and TRBJ2-7, the CDR3 gives the full variable domain: DVKVTQSSRYLVKRTGEKVFLECVQDMDHENMFWYRQDPGLGLRLIYFSYDVKMKEKGDIPEGYSVSREKKERFSLILESASTNQTSMYLCASVVRGETYEQYFGPGTRLTVT.

The chain combines TRBV19 with TRBJ2-7; D gene ambiguous. Deletions cut 2 bases from V and 5 bases from J, with 16 bases between. Germline loops: CDR1 LNHDA, CDR2 SQIVND (reference sequence). The CDR3 contains 15 residues. The CDR3 reads CASSIRFSQRDEQYF. The CDR3 nucleotides are TGTGCCAGTAGTATAAGATTCTCCCAACGGGACGAGCAGTACTTC. The full variable domain, in which reference TRBV19 and TRBJ2-7 provide the parts outside the CDR3, is DGGITQSPKYLFRKEGQNVTLSCEQNLNHDAMYWYRQDPGQGLRLIYYSQIVNDFQKGDIAEGYSVSREKKESFPLTVTSAQKNPTAFYLCASSIRFSQRDEQYFGPGTRLTVT.

This clonotype was seen repeatedly, ten times or more. The chain combines TRBV4-3 with TRBJ1-3; tentatively, D is TRBD1 (5 bases). Trimming removed 0 bases at V and 4 bases at J, with 10 bases between. This CDR3 contains 15 residues. Per germline, CDR1 LGHNA and CDR2 YSLEER. CDR3 residues: CASSQDWGSGNTIYF. As DNA, the CDR3 is TGCGCCAGCAGCCAAGATTGGGGCTCGGGAAACACCATATATTTT.

This clonotype was recorded many times. This chain links TRBV3-1 with TRBJ1-2; D is uncertain. CDR3 size: 12 residues. Germline assignment: CDR1 LGHDT and CDR2 YNNKEL (reference sequence). V lost 1 base, J lost 3 bases, and 3 bases lay in between. The CDR3 region is CASSQGDYGYTF. DNA of the CDR3: TGTGCCAGCAGCCAAGGGGACTATGGCTACACCTTC.

The rearrangement links TRBV7-2 to TRBJ2-5, with 11 bases matching TRBD2. In germline, CDR1 is SGHTA, CDR2 FQGNSA. V lost 6 bases, J lost 4 bases, and 4 bases stayed unmatched. The CDR3 totals 14 residues. The chain's CDR3 is CASRPGLAGETQYF. In DNA, the CDR3 is TGTGCCAGCAGACCCGGACTAGCGGGAGAGACCCAGTACTTC.

This clonotype was counted many times. The V call is TRBV13, the J call TRBJ2-5, with TRBD2 matching 13 bases. Germline V gene sequence: CDR1 PRHDT, CDR2 FYEKMQ (reference sequence). J was trimmed by 3 bases and V by 5 bases; bases with no gene match: 9. The CDR3 runs 17 residues. CDR3 sequence (DNA): TGTGCCAGCAGCCCAACAGGACTAGCGGGAGACGAAGAGACCCAGTACTTC. As protein: CASSPTGLAGDEETQYF.

This clonotype was found many times. The chain links TRBV11-2 to TRBJ2-7; TRBD2 agrees at 11 bases. V lost 6 bases, J lost 5 bases, and 12 bases stayed unmatched. The germline gives CDR1 SGHAT, CDR2 FQNNGV. The length of the CDR3 is 16 residues. CDR3 loop: CASSLLAGEWKNEQYF. CDR3 sequence (DNA): TGTGCCAGCAGTCTACTAGCGGGAGAGTGGAAAAACGAGCAGTACTTC.

Only a few counts were recorded for this clonotype. CDR3 region: CASSGRRGVETQYF. In DNA, the CDR3 is TGCGCCAGCAGCGGAAGGCGGGGGGTTGAGACCCAGTACTTC. The chain has TRBV4-1 and TRBJ2-5; TRBD2 matches 8 bases. Per germline, CDR1 MGHRA and CDR2 YSYEKL. V shed 5 bases, J shed 5 bases, and the junction held 7 bases outside the gene matches. CDR3 length equals 14 residues.

This clonotype was counted ten times or more. The rearrangement uses TRBV12-3 or TRBV12-4 and TRBJ2-7; TRBD2 is a possible D gene (7 bases). The CDR3 is 13 residues long. V was clipped by 3 bases and J by 3 bases, with 9 bases between them. CDR3: CASSFRGGYEQYF. The CDR3 coding sequence is TGTGCCAGCAGTTTTAGGGGGGGCTACGAGCAGTACTTC.

This clonotype was picked up many times. V usage is TRBV15 and J usage is TRBJ2-7; the D is unclear. Trimming removed 0 bases at V and 4 bases at J, with 7 bases between. Per the germline V gene, CDR1 is LNHNV and CDR2 is YYDKDF (reference sequence). The CDR3 is 13 amino acids. CDR3 nucleotides: TGTGCCACCAGCAGAGATCTCTCATACGAGCAGTACTTC. This codes for CATSRDLSYEQYF.

The chain employs TRBV4-1 and TRBJ1-6, with D possibly being TRBD1 (6 bases). The germline V and J ends were trimmed by 4 bases and 7 bases, with 14 bases remaining between them. The CDR3 contains 15 residues. The germline V gene has CDR1 MGHRA and CDR2 YSYEKL. This CDR3 is CASSPPGAGNSPLHF. CDR3 bases: TGCGCCAGCAGCCCCCCAGGGGCGGGGAATTCACCCCTCCACTTT.

The table lists this clonotype with many counts. The chain employs TRBV2 and TRBJ1-5; TRBD1 aligns across 8 bases. CDR3 length equals 14 residues. V lost 4 bases to trimming and J lost 7 bases; unmatched junction nucleotides: 6. Germline CDR1 reads SNHLY; CDR2 reads FYNNEI. In DNA, the CDR3 is TGTGCCAGCAGTGGGACAGGGAGTTGGCAGCCCCAGCATTTT. Protein: CASSGTGSWQPQHF.

This clonotype turned up a few times. The chain has TRBV30 and TRBJ2-4, with a possible D match to TRBD2 (6 bases). Germline values: CDR1 GTSNPN, CDR2 SVGIG (reference sequence). The CDR3 contains 13 residues. The V and J ends lost 2 bases and 5 bases respectively, with 10 bases between them. As DNA, the CDR3 is TGTGCCTGGAGTCCCGGAGGGGAAAACATTCAGTACTTC. Its protein product is CAWSPGGENIQYF.

The sample holds many counts of this clonotype. V and J are TRBV28 and TRBJ1-2; D ambiguous. Germline V CDR1 and CDR2: MDHEN, SYDVKM. The V and J ends lost 4 bases and 7 bases respectively, with 13 bases between them. The CDR3 extends over 13 amino acids. CDR3 DNA: TGTGCCAGCAGTTCTACAGAGTACCTTGGCTACACCTTC. As protein: CASSSTEYLGYTF.

The table lists this clonotype with a few counts. The rearrangement links TRBV9 to TRBJ1-5, with D perhaps matching TRBD1 (5 bases). Germline V gene lookup returns CDR1 SGDLS and CDR2 YYNGEE. The CDR3 length is 14 residues. V was cut by 0 bases and J by 3 bases, with 7 bases left in between. This chain's CDR3 is CASSVGGVNQPQHF. The CDR3, as DNA: TGTGCCAGCAGCGTAGGAGGGGTCAATCAGCCCCAGCATTTT.

This clonotype has a handful of counts. A much larger clone lies a single base off, so this may be a read error. The chain employs TRBV5-1 and TRBJ1-6; D is unresolved. The length of the CDR3 is 13 residues. Looked up from germline, CDR1 is SGHRS and CDR2 is YFSETQ. This CDR3 reads CGSSPEGGSPLHF. The CDR3 nucleotides read TGCGGCAGCAGCCCAGAGGGAGGGTCACCCCTCCACTTT.

In this sample, this clonotype turned up many times. J is TRBJ1-6 and V is TRBV6-1, with D maybe TRBD1 (6 bases). This CDR3 has 14 residues. The germline gives CDR1 MNHNS, CDR2 SASEGT. V was shortened by 7 bases and J by 7 bases, with 14 bases between the two germline ends. The CDR3 region is CASTHRDKNSPLHF. The CDR3 DNA sequence: TGTGCCAGCACCCACCGGGACAAGAATTCACCCCTCCACTTT.

The rearrangement links TRBV19 to TRBJ2-7; tentative D call: TRBD2 (6 bases). From germline, CDR1 is LNHDA and CDR2 SQIVND (reference sequence). The CDR3 is made up of 13 amino acids. V lost 6 bases to trimming and J lost 7 bases, with 16 bases between them. The DNA for the CDR3 is TGTGCCAGTAGCCGCACAACCGGGACTGAGCAGTACTTC. Translation gives CASSRTTGTEQYF. The complete variable domain, with remaining parts taken from reference TRBV19 and TRBJ2-7, reads DGGITQSPKYLFRKEGQNVTLSCEQNLNHDAMYWYRQDPGQGLRLIYYSQIVNDFQKGDIAEGYSVSREKKESFPLTVTSAQKNPTAFYLCASSRTTGTEQYFGPGTRLTVT.

This clonotype was observed at least ten times. V usage is TRBV12-3 or TRBV12-4 and J usage is TRBJ2-7; D uncertain. Trimming removed 5 bases at V and 6 bases at J, with 8 bases between. The CDR3 sequence is 11 residues long. CDR3 protein: CASSEWGEQYF. CDR3 DNA: TGTGCCAGCAGTGAGTGGGGCGAGCAGTACTTC.

This clonotype occurred once. A much larger clone is a single base away; this may be a read error. The CDR3 end shows no conserved phenylalanine or tryptophan, and so a read error is likely. The rearrangement uses TRBV19 and TRBJ2-5, with 9 bases that match TRBD1. The germline V gene encodes CDR1 LNHDA and CDR2 SQIVND (reference sequence). Trimming removed 3 bases from V and 5 bases from J; junction bases left unmatched: 4. This CDR3 has 14 amino acids. The CDR3 loop is CASSMGTGFETQYL. Here the CDR3 DNA reads TGTGCCAGTAGTATGGGGACAGGGTTTGAGACCCAGTACCTC.

At least ten counts were recorded for this clonotype. This rearrangement joins TRBV30 to TRBJ1-1; D is unresolved. CDR3 length: 16 residues. The V gene lost 3 bases and the J gene lost 1 base, with 18 bases spanning the gap. Looked up from germline, CDR1 is GTSNPN and CDR2 is SVGIG (reference sequence). CDR3 loop: CAWRKGWGGPNTEAFF. CDR3 in DNA: TGTGCCTGGAGAAAGGGTTGGGGAGGTCCGAACACTGAAGCTTTCTTT.